These 2 T cell receptor beta chains originate from one sample sequenced in a study of CD8 T cell repertoires and HIV-1 epitope variants. Antigens of these TCRs are unknown. The assay was immunoSEQ multiplex PCR, and TCRdb's table has in-frame clones only and misses some. In the table there are some 5,000 clones, roughly 62% of which are singletons. What was sequenced was cultured CD8+ T cells derived from PBMCs. These receptors came from a male donor with HIV.

CDR3 amino acids: CASSIAVGYNEQFF. CDR3 bases: TGTGCCAGTAGTATAGCGGTCGGCTACAATGAGCAGTTCTTC. This chain connects TRBV19 to TRBJ2-1; D gene uncertain. CDR1 and CDR2 (germline): LNHDA, SQIVND (reference sequence). The V end was cut by 1 base, the J end by 3 bases, with 7 bases between. The CDR3 contains 14 residues.

The chain couples TRBV9 to TRBJ2-3; TRBD2 agrees at 7 bases. CDR3 size: 15 residues. The junction had 7 bases not matched to a gene; V was cut back by 4 bases and J by 2 bases. Per the germline V gene, CDR1 is SGDLS and CDR2 is YYNGEE. The CDR3 nucleotides read TGTGCCAGCAGCCCCGGGACTACTGACACAGATACGCAGTATTTT. Translated, it gives CASSPGTTDTDTQYF.